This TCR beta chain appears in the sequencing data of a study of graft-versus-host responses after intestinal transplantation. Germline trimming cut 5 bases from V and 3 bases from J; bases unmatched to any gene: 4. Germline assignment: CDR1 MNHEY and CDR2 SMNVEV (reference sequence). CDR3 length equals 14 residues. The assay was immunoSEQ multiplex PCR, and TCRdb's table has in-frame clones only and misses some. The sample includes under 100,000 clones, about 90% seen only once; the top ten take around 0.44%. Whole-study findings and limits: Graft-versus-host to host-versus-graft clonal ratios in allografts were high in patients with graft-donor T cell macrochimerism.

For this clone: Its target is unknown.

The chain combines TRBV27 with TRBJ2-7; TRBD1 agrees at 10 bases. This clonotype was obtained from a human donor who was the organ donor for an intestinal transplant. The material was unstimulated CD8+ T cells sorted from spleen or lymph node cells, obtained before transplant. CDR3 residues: CASSTWTGGYEQYF. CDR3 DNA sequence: TGTGCCAGCAGTACATGGACAGGGGGCTACGAGCAGTACTTC.